A selection of T cell receptor beta chains follows, all from one sample in a study of blood T cell repertoires in COVID-19. Profiling relied on immunoSEQ multiplex PCR, and the TCRdb table lists in-frame clones only, not all of them. The sample lists some 350,000 clones; about 90% were seen once. The sequenced sample was peripheral blood. Every receptor here comes from a woman between 65 and 79 years old with COVID-19, enrolled during active disease. Both conserved end residues are part of each CDR3. The D gene is left open where the match is weak. Only part of the rows carry a size: once, few, many, or a class if the clone is expanded.

clone size | J gene | V gene | D gene | CDR3 protein
- | TRBJ2-1 | TRBV7-2 | - | CASRRGQSYNEQFF
- | TRBJ1-5 | TRBV2 | TRBD1 | CASRGDRDPNQPQHF
- | TRBJ1-1 | TRBV7-8 | TRBD1 | CASSPFGQGLEAFF
- | TRBJ1-2 | TRBV27 | TRBD1 | CASSPGQGAGGYTF
- | TRBJ1-2 | TRBV28 | TRBD1 | CASSYRGPTPNYGYTF
- | TRBJ2-2 | TRBV7-2 | - | CASSLRYTGELFF
once | TRBJ1-6 | TRBV19 | - | CASSIGWEATNSPLHF
- | TRBJ2-5 | TRBV9 | - | CASSVAGTLQETQYF
- | TRBJ2-1 | TRBV2 | TRBD2 | CASSKTSGGNNEQFF
- | TRBJ2-7 | TRBV6-2/TRBV6-3 | TRBD1 | CASSFRDSEIYEQYF
- | TRBJ1-2 | TRBV11-2 | TRBD1 | CASSQQDRVAGYTF
once | TRBJ2-5 | TRBV5-1 | TRBD1 | CASSWGDRDQETQYF
- | TRBJ1-2 | TRBV6-5 | - | CASSSLDKGSYTF
- | TRBJ1-6 | TRBV11-2 | TRBD1 | CASSSGTVSSPLHF
once | TRBJ2-1 | TRBV7-2 | - | CASSLEGRGGYNEQFF
- | TRBJ1-6 | TRBV6-6 | TRBD1 | CASTLQGARSPLHF
- | TRBJ1-2 | TRBV27 | - | CASSPNPSGADGYTF
- | TRBJ2-5 | TRBV6-5 | TRBD2 | CASSYMGLAGQETQYF
- | TRBJ1-1 | TRBV7-7 | TRBD1 | CASSLPRDRVRVTEAFF
- | TRBJ1-2 | TRBV9 | TRBD1 | CASSVHRDREGHGYTF
- | TRBJ2-7 | TRBV27 | TRBD2 | CASSGGDSSYEQYF
once | TRBJ1-1 | TRBV29-1 | - | CSVVGARGGMNTEAFF
- | TRBJ2-1 | TRBV18 | TRBD2 | CASSPTSDYNEQFF
- | TRBJ2-7 | TRBV5-1 | TRBD2 | CASSLNGGDYEQYF
- | TRBJ1-1 | TRBV7-8 | - | CASSLGEGVEAFF
once | TRBJ2-3 | TRBV5-1 | TRBD2 | CASSLLAGGMADTQYF
- | TRBJ1-1 | TRBV7-2 | TRBD1 | CASSPGQVHTEAFF
- | TRBJ2-1 | TRBV7-6 | TRBD2 | CASSLVGGDNEQFF
few | TRBJ1-6 | TRBV6-5 | - | CASTARDSNSPLHF